The 10 T cell receptor beta chains below come from one sample, sequenced in a study of blood T cell repertoires in COVID-19 (dated by TCRdb to 2020 to 2022). Library method: the immunoSEQ multiplex PCR assay. This is the immuneACCESS table as TCRdb keeps it, with only in-frame sequences that have V and J called. A part of the clones is gone; compared with another copy, unresolved V genes explain less than half, and the rest is unexplained. Recorded for this sample are 15,000 to 20,000 clones; 80% to 90% of them occurred a single time. The ten largest clonotypes hold approximately 2.9% of the sample. The sequenced material came from peripheral blood. The receptor source for this set is a human donor in a cohort sampled during active COVID-19.

This clone was detected only once. The rearrangement links TRBV19 to TRBJ1-2, with 7 bases matching TRBD1. CDR1 is LNHDA and CDR2 is SQIVND in the germline V gene (reference sequence). V shed 3 bases, J shed 4 bases, and the junction held 5 bases outside the gene matches. The CDR3 has 14 amino acids. The DNA for the CDR3 is TGTGCCAGTAGTATCCGCGGGGACAGCTATGGCTACACCTTC. Protein product: CASSIRGDSYGYTF.

The chain recombines TRBV6-5 with TRBJ1-1; D is undetermined. Germline values: CDR1 MNHEY, CDR2 SVGAGI. V was clipped by 3 bases and J by 4 bases, with 12 bases between them. This CDR3 has 14 amino acids. The CDR3 region is CASSYGGWGTEAFF. CDR3 bases: TGTGCCAGCAGTTATGGAGGTTGGGGCACTGAAGCTTTCTTT.

The rearrangement uses TRBV11-2 and TRBJ2-3, with TRBD2 matching over 8 bases. Germline V gene lookup returns CDR1 SGHAT and CDR2 FQNNGV. Trimming removed 5 bases from V and 5 bases from J; junction bases left unmatched: 9. The CDR3 runs to 15 residues. This chain's CDR3 is CASSLSGTKGDTQYF. CDR3 sequence (DNA): TGTGCCAGCAGCCTTAGCGGGACTAAGGGAGATACGCAGTATTTT.

The J gene is TRBJ2-3, the V gene TRBV3-1 (or the pseudogene TRBV3-2); the D gene is possibly TRBD1 (5 bases). V gave up 0 bases and J gave up 3 bases, with 10 bases separating them. CDR1 LGHDT and CDR2 YNNKEL come from the germline V gene (reference sequence). This CDR3 comprises 15 residues. The CDR3 nucleotides are TGTGCCAGCAGCCAAGACAGGGATGGGACAGATACGCAGTATTTT. This translates into CASSQDRDGTDTQYF.

The chain is built from TRBV7-8 and TRBJ2-7, with D maybe TRBD1 (6 bases). The CDR3 is 15 residues long. Per the germline V gene, CDR1 is SGHVS and CDR2 is FQNEAQ. V lost 4 bases and J lost 0, with 13 bases in between. Here the CDR3 reads CASSWGQVSSYEQYF. The DNA for the CDR3 is TGTGCCAGCAGCTGGGGGCAGGTTAGCTCCTACGAGCAGTACTTC.

The rearrangement joins TRBV6-5 to TRBJ2-1; no firm D call. The CDR3 has 16 residues. Trimming left V 2 bases short and J 0 bases short, with 11 bases between. Germline values: CDR1 MNHEY, CDR2 SVGAGI. CDR3 nucleotide sequence: TGTGCCAGCAGTTACCTGGGCGTTAGCTCCTACAATGAGCAGTTCTTC. Translation gives CASSYLGVSSYNEQFF.

The gene calls are TRBV15 and TRBJ1-4; maybe TRBD1 (6 bases). V shed 3 bases and J shed 8 bases, with 16 bases lying between them. Germline lookup yields CDR1 LNHNV and CDR2 YYDKDF (reference sequence). The CDR3 extends over 15 amino acids. In DNA, the CDR3 is TGTGCCACCAGCAGGCTACAGGGCGCTGGGGAAAAACTGTTTTTT. It yields the protein CATSRLQGAGEKLFF. Full variable domain (rest looked up from reference TRBV15 and TRBJ1-4): DAMVIQNPRYQVTQFGKPVTLSCSQTLNHNVMYWYQQKSSQAPKLLFHYYDKDFNNEADTPDNFQSRRPNTSFCFLDIRSPGLGDTAMYLCATSRLQGAGEKLFFGSGTQLSVL.

The V and J genes are TRBV5-1 and TRBJ2-1; possibly TRBD2 for D (6 bases). The CDR3 contains 16 residues. V lost 4 bases and J lost 8, with 22 bases in between. Germline CDR1 SGHRS, CDR2 YFSETQ. CDR3 coding DNA: TGCGCCAGCAGCCGCGGGGAGCGGCCAGGAGTCGATGAGCAGTTCTTC. Residues: CASSRGERPGVDEQFF.

This clone was recorded once. The chain couples TRBV11-2 to TRBJ2-7; 10 nucleotides align to TRBD1. Per the germline V gene, CDR1 is SGHAT and CDR2 is FQNNGV. Trimming took 6 bases from V and 0 from J; bases not matched to a gene: 17. The CDR3 consists of 19 residues. The CDR3: CASRPDRGRSGSSSYEQYF. In DNA form, the CDR3 reads TGTGCCAGCAGACCCGACAGGGGGCGGAGCGGGTCGAGCTCCTACGAGCAGTACTTC.

The chain uses TRBV4-1 and TRBJ1-4; 9 bases line up with TRBD1. V trimming: 5 bases; J trimming: 0 bases; junction bases outside the gene matches: 10. The CDR3 length is 18 residues. Looked up from germline, CDR1 is MGHRA and CDR2 is YSYEKL. The CDR3 bases are TGCGCCAGCAGCGGTCGACAGGGGGGTTTGGCAACTAATGAAAAACTGTTTTTT. Its translation: CASSGRQGGLATNEKLFF.